This is a list of T cell receptor beta chains from one sample in a study of shared clonotypes between healthy human individuals. The repertoire was sequenced with immunoSEQ multiplex PCR; TCRdb's copy has only in-frame clones and lacks some. The table records some 500,000 clones, more than 95% of them present only once. Sample: naive CD4+ T cells sorted from blood. The receptors derive from a young woman in good health. The CDR3 runs from the conserved cysteine through the conserved F or W. The D gene is left open where the match is weak. Clone size is not always given. Where it is, it says once, few, many or a class for expanded clones.

j_call,v_call,clone_size,d_call,cdr3_aa,cdr3_nt
TRBJ2-2,TRBV6-5,NA,NA,CASSPQGTNTGELFF,TGTGCCAGCAGCCCACAGGGAACGAACACCGGGGAGCTGTTTTTT
TRBJ2-1,TRBV27,NA,NA,CASRRSVWDEQFF,TGTGCCAGCCGGAGGAGCGTTTGGGATGAGCAGTTCTTC
TRBJ2-5,TRBV6-5,NA,NA,CASSSSFAGWETQYF,TGTGCCAGCAGCTCCTCCTTTGCGGGCTGGGAGACCCAGTACTTC
TRBJ1-2,TRBV19,NA,NA,CASSPPPGTYGYTF,TGTGCCAGTAGTCCGCCGCCAGGGACCTATGGCTACACCTTC
TRBJ2-1,TRBV7-9,NA,NA,CASSLTSSYNEQFF,TGTGCCAGCAGCTTGACCAGCTCCTACAATGAGCAGTTCTTC
TRBJ2-2,TRBV5-4,NA,TRBD2,CASSPPSLAGNTGELFF,TGTGCCAGCAGCCCTCCATCTCTAGCGGGGAACACCGGGGAGCTGTTTTTT
TRBJ2-2,TRBV2,NA,TRBD2,CASSELGRAAGELFF,TGTGCCAGCAGTGAACTCGGGAGGGCAGCCGGGGAGCTGTTTTTT
TRBJ2-7,TRBV27,NA,NA,CAIKRGRQYF,TGTGCCATCAAGAGAGGGAGGCAGTACTTC
TRBJ2-7,TRBV15,NA,TRBD2,CATSRVQRGHYEQYF,TGTGCCACCAGCAGAGTACAGCGGGGCCACTACGAGCAGTACTTC
TRBJ2-5,TRBV10-3,NA,TRBD1,CAISVPQGAPNKKQYF,TGTGCCATCAGTGTGCCACAGGGGGCGCCTAATAAGAAGCAGTACTTC
TRBJ2-7,TRBV28,NA,TRBD1,CASLAPGQGAGEQYF,TGTGCCAGCCTCGCCCCGGGACAGGGGGCTGGTGAGCAGTACTTC
TRBJ1-5,TRBV7-8,NA,TRBD1,CASSLVHRGLYSNQPQHF,TGTGCCAGCAGCTTAGTTCACAGGGGGCTCTATAGCAATCAGCCCCAGCATTTT
TRBJ2-3,TRBV6-4,NA,TRBD2,CASSRLAGHTDTQYF,TGTGCCAGCAGTAGACTAGCGGGGCACACAGATACGCAGTATTTT
TRBJ2-7,TRBV5-6,NA,NA,CASKRGSKGYEQYF,TGTGCCAGCAAACGGGGGAGTAAAGGGTACGAGCAGTACTTC
TRBJ2-7,TRBV6-5,NA,NA,CASSYSRTVPHHF,TGTGCCAGCAGTTACTCAAGGACGGTCCCCCACCACTTC
TRBJ1-5,TRBV15,NA,NA,CATSPPWGRQPQHF,TGTGCCACCAGTCCCCCGTGGGGAAGGCAGCCCCAGCATTTT
TRBJ1-2,TRBV28,NA,NA,CASKTDGNYGYTF,TGTGCCAGCAAGACCGACGGTAACTATGGCTACACCTTC
TRBJ1-4,TRBV9,once,NA,CASSPSPGVDEKLFF,TGTGCCAGCAGCCCAAGCCCAGGGGTAGATGAAAAACTGTTTTTT
TRBJ1-5,TRBV6-1,NA,NA,CASSAVLRDSNQPQHF,TGTGCCAGCAGTGCGGTTCTCCGGGATAGCAATCAGCCCCAGCATTTT
TRBJ2-1,TRBV11-2,NA,TRBD2,CASSLRGSGEQFF,TGTGCCAGCAGCTTACGCGGGAGTGGTGAGCAGTTCTTC
TRBJ1-3,TRBV10-3,NA,TRBD1,CAISESPGQGSGNTIYF,TGTGCCATCAGTGAGTCGCCGGGACAGGGCTCTGGAAACACCATATATTTT
TRBJ2-7,TRBV6-1,NA,TRBD2,CASSETAGGPYEQYF,TGTGCCAGCAGTGAAACGGCGGGAGGGCCGTACGAGCAGTACTTC
TRBJ2-3,TRBV29-1,NA,NA,CSVDSSTDTQYF,TGCAGCGTTGACTCTAGCACAGATACGCAGTATTTT
TRBJ1-1,TRBV29-1,NA,NA,CSVRSSRDTEAFF,TGCAGCGTTAGGTCCTCGAGGGACACTGAAGCTTTCTTT
TRBJ1-5,TRBV5-1,NA,NA,CASSLGPDPRARDQPQHF,TGCGCCAGCAGCTTGGGGCCAGACCCTCGGGCGAGGGATCAGCCCCAGCATTTT
TRBJ2-7,TRBV6-5,NA,TRBD2,CASSYGAGVAYEQYF,TGTGCCAGCAGTTACGGGGCGGGAGTGGCCTACGAGCAGTACTTC
TRBJ1-4,TRBV2,NA,NA,CASSDFLRRTNEKLFF,TGTGCCAGCAGTGATTTTCTCCGCCGCACTAATGAAAAACTGTTTTTT
TRBJ2-3,TRBV25-1,NA,TRBD2,CASSWASGLLDTQYF,TGTGCCAGCAGTTGGGCTAGCGGGCTTTTAGATACGCAGTATTTT
TRBJ2-2,TRBV11-2,NA,NA,CASTLRPGELFF,TGTGCCAGCACTCTGCGCCCCGGGGAGCTGTTTTTT
TRBJ1-3,TRBV2,NA,TRBD1,CASSIQGISGNTIYF,TGTGCCAGCAGTATACAGGGGATCTCTGGAAACACCATATATTTT
TRBJ2-7,TRBV4-1,NA,NA,CASSQERAGGVYEQYF,TGCGCCAGCAGCCAAGAACGAGCAGGGGGGGTCTACGAGCAGTACTTC
TRBJ1-4,TRBV19,NA,TRBD1,CASSPGTGGPNEKLFF,TGTGCCAGTAGTCCCGGGACAGGGGGCCCTAATGAAAAACTGTTTTTT
TRBJ2-1,TRBV5-1,NA,TRBD2,CASSVGGPVANEQFF,TGCGCCAGCTCTGTGGGAGGGCCAGTCGCCAATGAGCAGTTCTTC
TRBJ2-7,TRBV13,NA,NA,CASSQGRPHYEQYF,TGTGCCAGCAGCCAGGGCCGTCCCCACTACGAGCAGTACTTC
TRBJ2-7,TRBV5-1,NA,NA,CASSLASSGAAYEQYF,TGCGCCAGCAGCTTGGCGTCCTCCGGGGCCGCCTACGAGCAGTACTTC
TRBJ1-2,TRBV5-1,NA,TRBD1,CASRRDREFPMAF,TGCGCCAGCAGACGGGACAGGGAATTCCCCATGGCCTTC
TRBJ2-1,TRBV29-1,once,NA,CSVPSQSYNEQFF,TGCAGCGTCCCCAGTCAATCCTACAATGAGCAGTTCTTC
TRBJ1-1,TRBV5-1,NA,NA,CASSLEPGQLEAFF,TGCGCCAGCAGCTTAGAACCAGGACAGCTCGAAGCTTTCTTT
TRBJ2-1,TRBV7-2,NA,NA,CASSLVIGNEQFF,TGTGCCAGCAGCTTAGTTATCGGCAATGAGCAGTTCTTC
TRBJ2-7,TRBV19,NA,TRBD2,CASSTSTSARSYEQYF,TGTGCCAGTAGTACGTCCACTAGCGCTCGTTCCTACGAGCAGTACTTC
TRBJ1-4,TRBV5-1,NA,NA,CASSTGASGVEKLFF,TGCGCCAGCAGCACCGGGGCAAGCGGGGTTGAAAAACTGTTTTTT
TRBJ2-5,TRBV18,NA,NA,CASSRTGFQETQYF,TGTGCCAGCTCGCGAACAGGATTTCAAGAGACCCAGTACTTC
TRBJ2-7,TRBV5-5,once,TRBD2,CASSLAPASGSSYEQYF,TGTGCCAGCAGCTTGGCCCCCGCTAGCGGCAGCTCCTACGAGCAGTACTTC
TRBJ2-2,TRBV28,NA,NA,CASSRWLDAGELFF,TGTGCCAGCAGTAGGTGGCTAGATGCCGGGGAGCTGTTTTTT
TRBJ2-5,TRBV4-2,NA,TRBD2,CASSQGLAGVETQYF,TGTGCCAGCAGCCAAGGACTAGCGGGAGTTGAGACCCAGTACTTC
TRBJ2-7,TRBV5-1,NA,NA,CASSSSGPREQYF,TGCGCCAGCAGCTCCTCGGGGCCTCGCGAGCAGTACTTC
TRBJ2-5,TRBV5-1,NA,NA,CASSFFPSETQYF,TGCGCCAGCAGCTTTTTCCCCTCGGAGACCCAGTACTTC
TRBJ1-2,TRBV28,NA,TRBD1,CASSQTGYGYTF,TGTGCCAGCAGTCAGACAGGGTACGGCTACACCTTC